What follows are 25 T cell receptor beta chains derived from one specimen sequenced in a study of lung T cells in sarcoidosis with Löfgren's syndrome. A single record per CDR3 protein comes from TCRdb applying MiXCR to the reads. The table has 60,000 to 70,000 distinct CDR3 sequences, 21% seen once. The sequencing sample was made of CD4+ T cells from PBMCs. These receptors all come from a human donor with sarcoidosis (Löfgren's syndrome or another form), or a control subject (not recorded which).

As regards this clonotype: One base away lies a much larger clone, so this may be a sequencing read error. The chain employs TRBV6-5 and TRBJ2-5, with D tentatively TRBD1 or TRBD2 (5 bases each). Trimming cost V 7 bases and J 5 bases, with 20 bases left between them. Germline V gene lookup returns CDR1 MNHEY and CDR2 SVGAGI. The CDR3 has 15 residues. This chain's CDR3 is CASTRDVRGMETQYF. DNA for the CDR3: TGTGCCAGCACCAGGGATGTACGGGGCATGGAGACCCAGTACTTC.

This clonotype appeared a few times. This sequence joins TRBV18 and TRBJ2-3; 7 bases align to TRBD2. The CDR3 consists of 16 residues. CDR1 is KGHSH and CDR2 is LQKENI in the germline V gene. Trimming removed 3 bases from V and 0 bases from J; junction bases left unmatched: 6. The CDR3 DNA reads TGTGCCAGCTCACCGCTACTAGCGAGAAGCACAGATACGCAGTATTTT. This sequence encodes CASSPLLARSTDTQYF.

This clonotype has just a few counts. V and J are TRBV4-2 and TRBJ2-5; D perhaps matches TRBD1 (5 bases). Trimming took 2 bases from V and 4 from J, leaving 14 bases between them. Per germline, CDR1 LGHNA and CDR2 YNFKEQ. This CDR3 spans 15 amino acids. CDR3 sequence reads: CASSQPKGLSETQYF. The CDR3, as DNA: TGTGCCAGCAGCCAACCCAAGGGGTTATCAGAGACCCAGTACTTC.

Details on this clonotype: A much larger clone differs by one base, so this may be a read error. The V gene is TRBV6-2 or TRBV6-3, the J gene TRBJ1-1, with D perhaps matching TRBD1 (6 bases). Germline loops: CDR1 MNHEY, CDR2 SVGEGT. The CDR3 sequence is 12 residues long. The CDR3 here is CASSGGSTEALF. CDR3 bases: TGTGCCAGCAGTGGGGGCTCAACTGAAGCTCTCTTT.

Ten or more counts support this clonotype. The CDR3 region is CASSLTLGWGQPQHF. In DNA form, the CDR3 reads TGTGCCAGCAGTTTAACCCTCGGTTGGGGTCAGCCCCAGCATTTT. V is TRBV12-3 or TRBV12-4 and J is TRBJ1-5; unclear D gene. The CDR3 extends over 15 amino acids. V lost 2 bases to trimming and J lost 6 bases, with 14 bases between them.

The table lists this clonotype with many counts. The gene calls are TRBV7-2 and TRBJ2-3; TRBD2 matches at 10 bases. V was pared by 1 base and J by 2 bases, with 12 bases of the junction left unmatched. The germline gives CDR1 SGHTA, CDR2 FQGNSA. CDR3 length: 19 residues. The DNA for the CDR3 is TGTGCCAGCAGCTTAGTAGCGGGGGGTCGCGCCAAATTCACAGATACGCAGTATTTT. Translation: CASSLVAGGRAKFTDTQYF.

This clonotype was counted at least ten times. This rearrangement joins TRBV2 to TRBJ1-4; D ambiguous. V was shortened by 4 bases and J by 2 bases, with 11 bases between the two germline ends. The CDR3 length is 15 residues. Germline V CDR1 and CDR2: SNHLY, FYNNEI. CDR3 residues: CASSASSQTNEKLFF. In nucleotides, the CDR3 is TGTGCCAGCAGTGCATCTAGCCAGACTAATGAAAAACTGTTTTTT.

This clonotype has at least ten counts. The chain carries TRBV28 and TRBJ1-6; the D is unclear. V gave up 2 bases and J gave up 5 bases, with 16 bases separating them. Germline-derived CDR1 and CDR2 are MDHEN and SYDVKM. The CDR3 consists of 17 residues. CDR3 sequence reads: CASSLPPLGSDNSPLHF. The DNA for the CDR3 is TGTGCCAGCAGTTTACCTCCCTTGGGAAGTGATAATTCACCCCTCCACTTT.

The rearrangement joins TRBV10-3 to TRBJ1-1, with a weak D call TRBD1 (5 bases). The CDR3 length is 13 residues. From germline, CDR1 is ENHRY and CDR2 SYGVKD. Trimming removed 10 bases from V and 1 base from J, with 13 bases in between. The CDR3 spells CATRGTANTEAFF. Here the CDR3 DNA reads TGTGCCACCCGGGGCACAGCGAACACTGAAGCTTTCTTT.

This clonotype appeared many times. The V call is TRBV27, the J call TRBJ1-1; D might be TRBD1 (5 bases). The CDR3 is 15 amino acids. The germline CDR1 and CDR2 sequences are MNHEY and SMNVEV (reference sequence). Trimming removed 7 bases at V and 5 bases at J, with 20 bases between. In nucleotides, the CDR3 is TGTGCCAGCAAGAGCCCCTCCCAGGGTCGGACTGAAGCTTTCTTT. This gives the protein CASKSPSQGRTEAFF.

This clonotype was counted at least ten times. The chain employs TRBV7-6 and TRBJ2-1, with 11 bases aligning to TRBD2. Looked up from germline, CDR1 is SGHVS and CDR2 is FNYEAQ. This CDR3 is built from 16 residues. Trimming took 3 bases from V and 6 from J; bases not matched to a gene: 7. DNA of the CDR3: TGTGCCAGCAGCTTCACCGGGACTAGCGGTGGCAATGAGCAGTTCTTC. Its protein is CASSFTGTSGGNEQFF.

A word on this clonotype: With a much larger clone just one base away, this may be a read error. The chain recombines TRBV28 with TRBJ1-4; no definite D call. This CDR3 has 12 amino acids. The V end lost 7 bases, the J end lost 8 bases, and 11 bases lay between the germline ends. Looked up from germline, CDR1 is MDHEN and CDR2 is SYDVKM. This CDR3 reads CASNLLREKLFF. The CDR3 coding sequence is TGTGCCAGCAATTTGTTGCGGGAAAAACTGTTTTTT.

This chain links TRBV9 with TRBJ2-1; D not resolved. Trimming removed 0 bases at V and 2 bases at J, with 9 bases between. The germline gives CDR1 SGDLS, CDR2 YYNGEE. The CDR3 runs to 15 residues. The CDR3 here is CASSVEEATYNEQFF. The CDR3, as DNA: TGTGCCAGCAGCGTAGAGGAAGCGACCTACAATGAGCAGTTCTTC.

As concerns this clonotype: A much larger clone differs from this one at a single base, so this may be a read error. The CDR3 DNA reads TGTGCCAGTCGAACGGGAGGCGGGTATTATGGCCACACCTTC. It translates to CASRTGGGYYGHTF. The chain employs TRBV28 and TRBJ1-2; D gene unclear. Per germline, CDR1 MDHEN and CDR2 SYDVKM. The CDR3 runs to 14 residues.

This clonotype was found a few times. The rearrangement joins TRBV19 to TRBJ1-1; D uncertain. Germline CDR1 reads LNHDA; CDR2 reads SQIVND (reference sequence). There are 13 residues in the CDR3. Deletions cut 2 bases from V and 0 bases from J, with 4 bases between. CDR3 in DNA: TGTGCCAGTAGTATACAGGTGAACACTGAAGCTTTCTTT. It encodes CASSIQVNTEAFF. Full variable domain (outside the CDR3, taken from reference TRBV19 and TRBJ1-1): DGGITQSPKYLFRKEGQNVTLSCEQNLNHDAMYWYRQDPGQGLRLIYYSQIVNDFQKGDIAEGYSVSREKKESFPLTVTSAQKNPTAFYLCASSIQVNTEAFFGQGTRLTVV.

DNA for the CDR3: TGTGCCAGTACCGCTGGGACAGGGGGCCGACAGCCCCAGCATTTT. Its protein product is CASTAGTGGRQPQHF. The rearrangement uses TRBV19 and TRBJ1-5; 12 bases agree with TRBD1. This CDR3 comprises 15 residues. Germline values: CDR1 LNHDA, CDR2 SQIVND (reference sequence). V lost 7 bases to trimming and J lost 7 bases; unmatched junction nucleotides: 8.

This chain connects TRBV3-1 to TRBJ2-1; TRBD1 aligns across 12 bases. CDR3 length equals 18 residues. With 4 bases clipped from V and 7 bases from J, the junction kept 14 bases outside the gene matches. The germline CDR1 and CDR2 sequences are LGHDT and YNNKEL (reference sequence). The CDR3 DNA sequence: TGTGCCAGCAGCCGATGGGAAACCGGGACAGGGGGCATGAATGAGCAGTTCTTC. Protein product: CASSRWETGTGGMNEQFF.

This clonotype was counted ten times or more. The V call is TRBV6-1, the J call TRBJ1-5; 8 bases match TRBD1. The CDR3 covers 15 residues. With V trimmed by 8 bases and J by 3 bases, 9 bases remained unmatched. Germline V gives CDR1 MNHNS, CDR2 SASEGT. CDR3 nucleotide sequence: TGTGCCAGCTCCGAAGACAGGGGCTCCAATCAGCCCCAGCATTTT. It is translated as CASSEDRGSNQPQHF.

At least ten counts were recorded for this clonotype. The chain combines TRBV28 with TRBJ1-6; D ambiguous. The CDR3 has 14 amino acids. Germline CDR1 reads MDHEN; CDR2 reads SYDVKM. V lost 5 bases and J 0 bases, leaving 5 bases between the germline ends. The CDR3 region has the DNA TGTGCCAGCAGTCTAGGCTCCTATAATTCACCCCTCCACTTT. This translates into CASSLGSYNSPLHF.

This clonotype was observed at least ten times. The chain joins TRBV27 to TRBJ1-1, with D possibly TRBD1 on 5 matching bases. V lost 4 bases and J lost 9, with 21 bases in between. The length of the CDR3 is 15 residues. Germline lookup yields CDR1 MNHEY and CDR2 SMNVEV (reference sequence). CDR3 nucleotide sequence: TGTGCCAGCAGTTACCCTCCGGGACCCGAGTTTAAAGCTTTCTTT. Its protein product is CASSYPPGPEFKAFF.

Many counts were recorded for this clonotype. The CDR3 DNA reads as TGCAGTGCTATGGACAGGGTCTCTCTTTATAATTCACCCCTCCACTTT. As protein: CSAMDRVSLYNSPLHF. The rearrangement joins TRBV20-1 to TRBJ1-6; TRBD1 matches 8 bases. The CDR3 length is 16 residues. Per germline, CDR1 DFQATT and CDR2 SNEGSKA (reference sequence). With 4 bases clipped from V and 4 bases from J, the junction kept 9 bases outside the gene matches.

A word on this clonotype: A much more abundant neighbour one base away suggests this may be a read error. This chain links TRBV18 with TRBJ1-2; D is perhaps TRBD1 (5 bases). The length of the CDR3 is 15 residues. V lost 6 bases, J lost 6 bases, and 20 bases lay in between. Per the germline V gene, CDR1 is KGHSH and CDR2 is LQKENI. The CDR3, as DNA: TGTGCCAGCTCGGAGGGACGCAACTTTGGGGATGGCTACACCTTC. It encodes CASSEGRNFGDGYTF.

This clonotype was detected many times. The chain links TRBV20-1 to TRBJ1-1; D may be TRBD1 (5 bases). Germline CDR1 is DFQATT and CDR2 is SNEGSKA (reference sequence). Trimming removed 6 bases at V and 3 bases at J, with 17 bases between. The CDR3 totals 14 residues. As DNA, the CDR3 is TGCAGTGCAAACTATAGGGGTGGGTACACTGAAGCTTTCTTT. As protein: CSANYRGGYTEAFF.

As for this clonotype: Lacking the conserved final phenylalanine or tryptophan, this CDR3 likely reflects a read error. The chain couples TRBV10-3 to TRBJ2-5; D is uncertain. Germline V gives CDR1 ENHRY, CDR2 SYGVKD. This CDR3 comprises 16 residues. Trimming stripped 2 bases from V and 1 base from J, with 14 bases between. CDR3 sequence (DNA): TGTGCCATCAGTGAGACCGGTCTAGTGAGCCAAGAGACCCAGTACTAC. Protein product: CAISETGLVSQETQYY.

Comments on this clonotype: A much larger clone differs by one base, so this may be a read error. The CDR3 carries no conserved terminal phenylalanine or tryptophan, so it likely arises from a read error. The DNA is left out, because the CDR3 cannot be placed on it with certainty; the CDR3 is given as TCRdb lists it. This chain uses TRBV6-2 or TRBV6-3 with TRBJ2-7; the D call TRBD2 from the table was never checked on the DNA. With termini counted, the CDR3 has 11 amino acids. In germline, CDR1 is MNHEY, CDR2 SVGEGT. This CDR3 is CASSYGDGPPI.